This TCR beta chain is drawn from a study of T cell responses to AZD1222 COVID-19 vaccine. Study outcomes and limitations: The study reported that nearly half of spike-specific TCRs target unmutated variant regions. White British people made up most donors, females outnumbered males, and clonal diversity was possibly underestimated.

For this clone: Its specificity is unknown.

The CDR3 has 14 residues. Germline V gives CDR1 MDHEN, CDR2 SYDVKM. With V trimmed by 5 bases and J by 3 bases, 3 bases remained unmatched. The protocol was immunoSEQ multiplex PCR, while the TCRdb copy is restricted to in-frame clones and leaves out a portion. The data contain about 150,000 clones, around 90% of them singletons. The specimen was peripheral blood, collected on day 0 of AZD1222 vaccination. The chain carries TRBV28 and TRBJ2-3; 9 nucleotides line up with TRBD1. The clonotype originates from an adult in good health. CDR3 loop: CASSLGTGTDTQYF. CDR3 DNA sequence: TGTGCCAGCAGTCTCGGGACAGGGACAGATACGCAGTATTTT.